This entry describes one T cell receptor beta chain. Its antigen remains undetermined. Base qualities are not provided; no much larger clone lies one nucleotide away. These data come from a study of shared clonotypes between healthy human individuals (dated by TCRdb to about 2020). About the full investigation: The cohort comprised a couple of women and a few men aged 18 to 49 years. To estimate repertoire size and how much clonotype sharing occurs between individuals, the study deeply sequenced the blood TCR repertoires of about 5 healthy adults. For each donor, three plates each were used for CD4 naive and CD4 memory, two plates were used for CD8 naive, and one plate was used for CD8 memory. Leukapheresis yielded between about 0.94 and 8.9 billion PBMCs per donor. To increase sequencing depth and limit assay-specific biases, TCR repertoire library preparation and sequencing were carried out by different laboratories using diverse techniques.

The study at large found these results: Only blood was sampled, and tissue TCR repertoires likely differ from those in blood. Incomplete sequencing was indicated by rarefaction of sorted-subset datasets, despite the large sequencing depth. Clonotypes shared by all four sorted-subset donors showed higher generation probabilities than non-shared clonotypes. Based on pairwise subsampling, the degree of clonotype sharing among donors was expected to be affected by sequencing depth. Estimated clonotype richness was generally larger for naive than for memory subsets. When four donors were compared, the shared fraction of clonotypes was approximately 5% for naive CD4, 3.5% to 4% for naive CD8, 2.3% for memory CD4, and around 0.37% for memory CD8. Because the study included a small number of donors, the genetic and exposure-history diversity represented was limited.

Healthy HIV-negative adults with no recently reported acute infections or vaccinations were included as donors. Every donor was a Caucasian adult residing in Nashville, Tennessee, USA. CD4+ T cells were enriched by magnetic negative selection, after which naive cells were positively selected on CD45RA and the negative fraction was taken as the memory subset. After blood collection by leukapheresis, PBMCs were isolated using Ficoll-Histopaque density gradient centrifugation and then cryopreserved in the vapor phase of liquid nitrogen. Purity and quantity of every magnetically sorted T cell population were checked by analytical flow cytometry. Each sorted fraction had its genomic DNA isolated and then quantified by UV absorbance on a Nanodrop 2000c. Using the deep immunoSEQ assay, multiplex PCR amplified TCR CDR3 regions from genomic DNA. Genomic DNA extracted from each cell subset was distributed evenly over all wells of several immunoSEQ 96-well plates, and each plate served as one replicate. Each replicate PCR for sorted subsets received about 210 ng genomic DNA, equal to about 30,000 T cell genomes. Purified libraries were measured with a Qubit 3.0 fluorometer, size-checked on a Bioanalyzer 2100, and measured again with the KAPA Library Quantification kit. A separate single-read 150-cycle Illumina NextSeq 550 flow cell was used to sequence each immunoSEQ 96-well plate. In the original analysis: Because the immunoSEQ output held only junctional sequences and lacked quality scores, the filtering could not match the filtering applied to full-length reads. To assign V/J genes and CDR3, sequences were annotated using PyIR, a Python wrapper for IgBLAST v1.9, with IMGT germline references. Reads with weak V/J assignments (E-value above 1e-6), missing CDR3, stop codons, out-of-frame junctions, or ambiguous translated residues were removed. V3J clonotypes were defined as sequences sharing an identical inferred V gene, J gene, and CDR3 amino acid sequence. Percentage overlap between repertoires was computed as shared unique clonotypes divided by the size of the smaller repertoire. RTK rarefaction, the Chao1 estimator, and Recon v2.1 estimates of unobserved clonotypes were used to assess repertoire richness. For all TCRbeta clonotypes obtained by the gDNA method from a few donors, generation probabilities were computed with OLGA. TCRdb limited this immuneACCESS table to in-frame rearrangements with V and J called. A share of clones is missing; checked studies link under half to unresolved V genes, and the rest is unexplained. The D gene and trimming were derived from the DNA, and the V and J assignments and clone size from that table. Present in this sample are 2 million to 2.5 million clones, roughly 90% of which were seen just once. 0.37% of the sample goes to the ten largest clones.

CDR1 and CDR2, looked up from the germline V gene (reference sequence), are SGHNT and YYREEE. The CDR3 runs 15 amino acids, cysteine and phenylalanine included. The DNA shown is the 45-base CDR3, in frame from base 1. V loses 4 bases, J loses 1 base, and the germline ends lie 15 bases apart. This sequence was found in a young man in good health. Some clones in this sample may be carry-over from other donors' samples. The V and J genes are TRBV5-4 and TRBJ2-7; a confident D gene designation cannot be given. The material sequenced was naive CD4+ T cells from PBMCs. Read against the paper, the sample's cell subset or site label means: CD45RA+ positively selected. The CDR3 reads as follows: CASSPRTDGSYEQYF. The nucleotide sequence reads as follows: TGTGCCAGCAGCCCCAGAACGGACGGATCCTACGAGCAGTACTTC.